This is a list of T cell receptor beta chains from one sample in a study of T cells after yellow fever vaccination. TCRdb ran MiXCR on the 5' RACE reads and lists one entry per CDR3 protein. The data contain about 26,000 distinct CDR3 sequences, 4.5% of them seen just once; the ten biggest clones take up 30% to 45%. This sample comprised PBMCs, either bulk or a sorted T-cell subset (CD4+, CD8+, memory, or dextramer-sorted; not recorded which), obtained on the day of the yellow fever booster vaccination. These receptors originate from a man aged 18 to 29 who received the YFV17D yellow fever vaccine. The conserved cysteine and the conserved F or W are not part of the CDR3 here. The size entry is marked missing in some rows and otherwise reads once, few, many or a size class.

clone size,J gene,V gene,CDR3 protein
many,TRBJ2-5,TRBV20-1,SARVRPSWYQETQY
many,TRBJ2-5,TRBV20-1,SASGGVEETQY
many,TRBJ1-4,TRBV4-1,ASSQGGWGSANEKLF
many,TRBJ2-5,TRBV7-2,ASSPAGIQETQY
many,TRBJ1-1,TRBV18,ASSPNEGTNTEAF
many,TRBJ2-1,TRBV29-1,SVWGGAGNEQF
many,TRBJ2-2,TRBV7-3,ASSPTGDTGELF
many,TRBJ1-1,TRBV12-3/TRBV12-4,ASILNTEAF
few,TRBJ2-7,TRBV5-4,ASSLKSSYEQY
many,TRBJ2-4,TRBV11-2,ASSIGGHIQY
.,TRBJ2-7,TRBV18,ASSPDFSGGAGEQY
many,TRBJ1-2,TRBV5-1,ASTYGSAYGYT
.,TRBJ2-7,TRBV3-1,ASSQPTGGRNEQY
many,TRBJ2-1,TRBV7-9,ASSLIANEQF
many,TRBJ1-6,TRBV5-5,ASSLMPPPDSPLH
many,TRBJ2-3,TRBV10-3,AISEGLAGFYTQY
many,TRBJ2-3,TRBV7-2,ASSLVGTGSTDTQY
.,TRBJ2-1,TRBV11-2,ASSLAQLAGYNEQF
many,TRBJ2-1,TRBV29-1,STARTRDEQF
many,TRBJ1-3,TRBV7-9,ASSFQGGRSGNTIY
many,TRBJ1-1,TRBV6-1,ASSPNAKITEAF
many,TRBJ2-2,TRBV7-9,ASSLNRVGTGELF
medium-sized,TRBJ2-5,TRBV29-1,SVWIQETQY
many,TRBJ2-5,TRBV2,ASSFTGETQY